One and the same sample provided the 11 T cell receptor beta chains below, sequenced in a study of CD8 T cells in Susac syndrome. Random hexamers served to reverse transcribe roughly 0.45 to 1 ug RNA. TCRdb passed the immunoSEQ multiplex PCR reads through MiXCR, listing each CDR3 protein once. The repertoire holds 250,000 to 300,000 distinct CDR3 sequences, with around 85% as singletons. Material for sequencing was CD8+ T cells from PBMCs. The receptors were sampled from a human donor with multiple sclerosis.

The chain has TRBV28 and TRBJ2-1, with D possibly matching TRBD1 (5 bases). The length of the CDR3 is 13 residues. V lost 2 bases, J lost 13 bases, and 15 bases lay in between. The germline V gene encodes CDR1 MDHEN and CDR2 SYDVKM. This CDR3 reads CASSLPPLQEQFF. The CDR3 DNA reads TGTGCCAGCAGTTTACCCCCCTTACAGGAACAGTTCTTC.

CDR3 region: CSATLTSGQPYEQYF. For the CDR3, the DNA is TGCAGCGCCACCCTGACTAGCGGGCAGCCCTACGAGCAGTACTTC. This chain connects TRBV20-1 to TRBJ2-7; 10 bases are shared with TRBD2. CDR1 is DFQATT and CDR2 is SNEGSKA in the germline V gene (reference sequence). The CDR3 is made up of 15 amino acids.

The V gene is TRBV3-1, the J gene TRBJ2-3, with 8 bases that match TRBD2. Germline CDR1 reads LGHDT; CDR2 reads YNNKEL (reference sequence). The CDR3 runs to 16 residues. Germline trimming cut 3 bases from V and 4 bases from J; bases unmatched to any gene: 9. CDR3 sequence: CASSHPERGRADTQYF. The CDR3 DNA reads TGTGCCAGCAGCCACCCCGAGCGGGGGAGGGCAGATACGCAGTATTTT.

V usage is TRBV6-2 or TRBV6-3 and J usage is TRBJ2-1; 7 bases align to TRBD2. V was pared by 2 bases and J by 7 bases, with 8 bases of the junction left unmatched. This CDR3 spans 15 amino acids. Germline-derived CDR1 and CDR2 are MNHEY and SVGEGT. The CDR3 DNA is TGTGCCAGCAGTTACACGGGGGAGGGCCGGAATGAGCAGTTCTTC. Amino acids: CASSYTGEGRNEQFF.

This clonotype has more than one count but fewer than ten. The rearrangement joins TRBV6-1 to TRBJ2-1, with 7 nucleotides matching TRBD2. Germline V gives CDR1 MNHNS, CDR2 SASEGT. The CDR3 runs 15 residues. The ends lost 6 bases at V and 2 bases at J; junction bases unmatched: 7. CDR3 in amino acids: CASRSSGNPYNEQFF. As DNA, the CDR3 is TGTGCCAGCAGATCCAGCGGGAACCCCTACAATGAGCAGTTCTTC.

The chain carries TRBV29-1 and TRBJ2-7, with D possibly being TRBD1 (5 bases). Trimming removed 2 bases at V and 2 bases at J, with 7 bases between. Germline-derived CDR1 and CDR2 are SQVTM and ANQGSEA. CDR3 length: 12 residues. CDR3 residues: CSVETGAYEQYF. The CDR3 DNA is TGCAGCGTTGAAACAGGCGCCTACGAGCAGTACTTC.

The chain links TRBV12-5 to TRBJ2-3; 7 bases are shared with TRBD2. This CDR3 has 15 amino acids. Per germline, CDR1 LGHNT and CDR2 FRNRAP. V shed 4 bases and J 0 bases; nucleotides not matched to a gene: 4. This chain's CDR3 is CASGSTSESTDTQYF. CDR3 nucleotide sequence: TGTGCTAGTGGTTCCACTAGCGAGAGCACAGATACGCAGTATTTT.

The rearrangement links TRBV6-5 to TRBJ2-1, with TRBD1 matching 8 bases. V lost 0 bases and J lost 6; bases outside the gene matches: 4. The germline gives CDR1 MNHEY, CDR2 SVGAGI. CDR3 length: 15 residues. The CDR3 sequence is CASSYSVTGANEQFF. In DNA, the CDR3 is TGTGCCAGCAGTTACTCAGTGACAGGGGCCAATGAGCAGTTCTTC.

The chain is built from TRBV5-5 and TRBJ2-1; D gene ambiguous. V was trimmed by 4 bases and J by 8 bases, leaving 7 bases between them. CDR3 size: 11 residues. Per the germline V gene, CDR1 is SGHKS and CDR2 is YYEKEE (reference sequence). Here the CDR3 reads CASSVAHEQFF. CDR3 bases: TGTGCCAGCAGCGTGGCCCATGAGCAGTTCTTC.

The chain combines TRBV4-3 with TRBJ1-1; D perhaps matches TRBD1 (6 bases). The CDR3 covers 15 residues. V dropped 2 bases and J dropped 4 bases, with 14 bases sitting between them. Looked up from germline, CDR1 is LGHNA and CDR2 is YSLEER. The CDR3 coding sequence is TGCGCCAGCAGCCAAATCAGGGAAGGGGGCACTGAAGCTTTCTTT. The encoded protein is CASSQIREGGTEAFF.

As to this clonotype: The junction shows a germline mismatch at one end, possibly a read error. The chain carries TRBV6-5 and TRBJ2-3, with D perhaps matching TRBD2 (5 bases). Germline CDR1 and CDR2: MNHEY and SVGAGI. This CDR3 has 14 amino acids. CDR3 sequence (DNA): TGTGCCAGCAGTCTTCCCGGGAACACAGATACGCGGTATTTT. Translation: CASSLPGNTDTRYF.